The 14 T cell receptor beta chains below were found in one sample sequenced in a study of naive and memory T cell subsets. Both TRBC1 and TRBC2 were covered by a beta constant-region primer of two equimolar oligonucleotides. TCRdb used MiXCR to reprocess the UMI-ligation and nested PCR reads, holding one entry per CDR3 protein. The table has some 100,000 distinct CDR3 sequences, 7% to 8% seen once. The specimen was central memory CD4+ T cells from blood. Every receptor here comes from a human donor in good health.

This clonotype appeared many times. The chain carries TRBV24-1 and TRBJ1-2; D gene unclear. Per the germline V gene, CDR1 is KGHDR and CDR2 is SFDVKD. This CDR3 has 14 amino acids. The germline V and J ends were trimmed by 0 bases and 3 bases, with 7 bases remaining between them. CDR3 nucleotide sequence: TGTGCCACCAGTGATTTGCGCCTCCACTATGGCTACACCTTC. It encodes CATSDLRLHYGYTF.

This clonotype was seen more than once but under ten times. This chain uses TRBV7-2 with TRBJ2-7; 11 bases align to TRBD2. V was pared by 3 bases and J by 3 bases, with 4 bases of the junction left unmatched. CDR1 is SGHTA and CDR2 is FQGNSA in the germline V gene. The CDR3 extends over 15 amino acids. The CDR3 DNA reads TGTGCCAGCAGCTTTAGACTAGCGGGAAACTACGAGCAGTACTTC. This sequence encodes CASSFRLAGNYEQYF.

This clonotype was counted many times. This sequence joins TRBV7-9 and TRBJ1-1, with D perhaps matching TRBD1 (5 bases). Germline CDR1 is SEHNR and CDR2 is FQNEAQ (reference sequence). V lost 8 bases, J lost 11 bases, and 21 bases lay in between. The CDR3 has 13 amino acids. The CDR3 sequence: CASETWGMDGAFF. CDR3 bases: TGTGCCAGCGAGACTTGGGGGATGGATGGTGCTTTCTTT.

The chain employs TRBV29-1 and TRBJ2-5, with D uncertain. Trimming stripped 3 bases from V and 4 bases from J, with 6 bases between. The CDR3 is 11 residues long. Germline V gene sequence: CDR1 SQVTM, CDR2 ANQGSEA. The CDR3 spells CSVDYGETQYF. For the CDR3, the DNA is TGCAGCGTTGACTACGGAGAGACCCAGTACTTC.

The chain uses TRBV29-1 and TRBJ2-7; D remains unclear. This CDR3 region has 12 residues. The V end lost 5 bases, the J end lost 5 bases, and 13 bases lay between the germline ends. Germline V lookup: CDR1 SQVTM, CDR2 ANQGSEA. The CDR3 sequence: CSVKRETHEQYF. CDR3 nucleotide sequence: TGCAGCGTTAAACGAGAGACCCACGAGCAGTACTTC.

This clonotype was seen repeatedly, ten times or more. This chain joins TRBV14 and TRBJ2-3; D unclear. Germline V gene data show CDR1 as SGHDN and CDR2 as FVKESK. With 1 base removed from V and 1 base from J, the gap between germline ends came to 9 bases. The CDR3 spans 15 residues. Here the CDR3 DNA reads TGTGCCAGCAGCCAAGGCCGCCTTGGCACAGATACGCAGTATTTT. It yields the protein CASSQGRLGTDTQYF.

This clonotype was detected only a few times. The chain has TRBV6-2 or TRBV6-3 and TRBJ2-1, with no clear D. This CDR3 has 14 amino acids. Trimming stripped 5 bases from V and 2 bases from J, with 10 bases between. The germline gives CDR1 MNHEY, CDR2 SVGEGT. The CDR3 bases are TGTGCCAGCAGTGAAGACACTCCCTACAATGAGCAGTTCTTC. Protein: CASSEDTPYNEQFF.

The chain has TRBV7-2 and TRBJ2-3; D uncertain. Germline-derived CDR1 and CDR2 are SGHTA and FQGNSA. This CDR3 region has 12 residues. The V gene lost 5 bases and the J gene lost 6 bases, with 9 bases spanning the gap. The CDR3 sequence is CASSRDADTQYF. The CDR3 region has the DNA TGTGCCAGCAGCCGCGATGCGGATACGCAGTATTTT.

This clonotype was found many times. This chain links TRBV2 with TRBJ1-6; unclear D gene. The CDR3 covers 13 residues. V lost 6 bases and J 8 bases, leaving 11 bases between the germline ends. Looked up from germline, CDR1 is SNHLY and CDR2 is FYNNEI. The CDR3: CASSSAGDSPLHF. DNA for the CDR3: TGTGCCAGCAGCTCAGCAGGCGATTCACCCCTCCACTTT.

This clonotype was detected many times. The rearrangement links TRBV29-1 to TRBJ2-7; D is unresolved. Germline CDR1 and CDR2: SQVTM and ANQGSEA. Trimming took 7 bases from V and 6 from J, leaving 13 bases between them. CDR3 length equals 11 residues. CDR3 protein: CSGLGGSEQYF. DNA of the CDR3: TGCAGCGGCCTGGGCGGAAGCGAGCAGTACTTC.

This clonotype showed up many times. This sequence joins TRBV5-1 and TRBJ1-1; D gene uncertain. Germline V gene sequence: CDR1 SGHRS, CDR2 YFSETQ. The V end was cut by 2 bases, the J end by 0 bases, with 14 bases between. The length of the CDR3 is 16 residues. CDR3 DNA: TGCGCCAGCAGCTTAGGTCCCCTCAGCATGAACACTGAAGCTTTCTTT. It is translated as CASSLGPLSMNTEAFF.

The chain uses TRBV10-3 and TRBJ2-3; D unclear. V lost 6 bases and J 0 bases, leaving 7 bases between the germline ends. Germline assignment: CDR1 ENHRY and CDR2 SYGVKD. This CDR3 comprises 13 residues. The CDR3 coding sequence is TGTGCCATCAGCCCACAGAGCACAGATACGCAGTATTTT. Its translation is CAISPQSTDTQYF.

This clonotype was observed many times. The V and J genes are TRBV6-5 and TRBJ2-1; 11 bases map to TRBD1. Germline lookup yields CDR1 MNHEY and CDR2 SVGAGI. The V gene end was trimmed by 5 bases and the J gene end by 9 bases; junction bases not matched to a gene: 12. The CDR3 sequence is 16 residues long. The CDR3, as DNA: TGTGCCAGCAGTCCACAAGGGGACAGGGGGTTTCGTGAGCAGTTCTTC. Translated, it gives CASSPQGDRGFREQFF.

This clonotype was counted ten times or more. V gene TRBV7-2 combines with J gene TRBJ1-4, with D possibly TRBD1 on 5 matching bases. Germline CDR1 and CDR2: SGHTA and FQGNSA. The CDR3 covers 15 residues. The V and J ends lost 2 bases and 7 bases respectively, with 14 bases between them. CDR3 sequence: CASSLSQGGGEKLFF. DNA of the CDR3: TGTGCCAGCAGCTTATCGCAGGGCGGAGGTGAAAAACTGTTTTTT. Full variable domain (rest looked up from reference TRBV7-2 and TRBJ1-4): GAGVSQSPSNKVTEKGKDVELRCDPISGHTALYWYRQSLGQGLEFLIYFQGNSAPDKSGLPSDRFSAERTGGSVSTLTIQRTQQEDSAVYLCASSLSQGGGEKLFFGSGTQLSVL.